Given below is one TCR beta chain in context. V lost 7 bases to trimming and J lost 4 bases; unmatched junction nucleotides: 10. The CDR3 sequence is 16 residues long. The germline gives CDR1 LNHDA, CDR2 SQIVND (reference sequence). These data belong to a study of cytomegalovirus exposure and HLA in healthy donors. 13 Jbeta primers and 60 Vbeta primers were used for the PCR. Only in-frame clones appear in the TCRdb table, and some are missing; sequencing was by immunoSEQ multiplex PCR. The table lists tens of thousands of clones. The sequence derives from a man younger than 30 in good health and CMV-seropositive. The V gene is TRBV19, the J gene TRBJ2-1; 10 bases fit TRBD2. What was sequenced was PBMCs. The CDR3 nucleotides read TGTGCCAGTACCCTTGTTGCTAGCGGGGGTTACAATGAGCAGTTCTTC. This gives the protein CASTLVASGGYNEQFF.